This TCR beta chain was sequenced during a study of blood T cell repertoires in COVID-19. Study information: Sites across the United States, Italy and Spain contributed samples from acute and convalescent COVID-19. PBMCs, B-cell-depleted T cells, or T cells were the source of the cDNA or gDNA that made up the material.

Germline values: CDR1 LNHDA, CDR2 SQIVND (reference sequence). V was pared by 8 bases and J by 2 bases, with 4 bases of the junction left unmatched. This CDR3 comprises 14 residues. In the original analysis: Amplification of reference gene primers provided the estimated nucleated cell counts. Only in-frame clones appear in the TCRdb table, and some are missing; sequencing was by immunoSEQ multiplex PCR. V, J and clone size reflect that table, while D and trimming were determined from the DNA. The data hold 35,000 to 45,000 clones, with 70% to 90% observed a single time. Sequenced input: peripheral blood. J is TRBJ2-7 and V is TRBV19; 12 bases match TRBD2. The sequence derives from a woman between 70 and 85 years old in a cohort sampled during active COVID-19. The CDR3 region has the DNA TGTGCCAGTCGGACTAGCGGGAATACCTACGAGCAGTACTTC. Its protein product is CASRTSGNTYEQYF.